One and the same sample provided the 10 T cell receptor beta chains below, sequenced in a study of T cells in Graves' hyperthyroidism and ophthalmopathy. The TCR beta CDR3 regions underwent amplification using RNA transcripts as the source. Researchers ran a first-round RT-PCR on the TCR CDR3 using the HTBI primer set. TCRdb reanalysed the multiplex PCR reads using MiXCR and keeps one entry per CDR3 protein. The sample records roughly 500,000 distinct CDR3 sequences, over 45% being singletons. Sequenced material: peripheral blood or thyroid tissue (not recorded which). The receptors here all came from an adult woman with Graves' disease, either hyperthyroidism or ophthalmopathy (not recorded which).

This clonotype was detected ten times or more. V is TRBV4-1 and J is TRBJ1-2; D is ambiguous. The CDR3 has 17 amino acids. The germline V gene encodes CDR1 MGHRA and CDR2 YSYEKL. Trimming pared 1 base from V and 8 bases from J, leaving 23 bases between. This CDR3 is CASSQAVRTKGGPGYTF. CDR3 sequence (DNA): TGCGCCAGCAGCCAAGCCGTTCGAACGAAGGGAGGGCCAGGCTACACCTTC.

There are a few counts of this clonotype. The chain combines TRBV19 with TRBJ2-2, with D perhaps TRBD2 (6 bases). The CDR3 extends over 15 amino acids. The germline CDR1 and CDR2 sequences are LNHDA and SQIVND (reference sequence). V was shortened by 5 bases and J by 7 bases, with 17 bases between the two germline ends. This CDR3 is CASSWGAAGGGELFF. The DNA for the CDR3 is TGTGCCAGTAGTTGGGGAGCGGCCGGGGGCGGGGAGCTGTTTTTT.

The chain joins TRBV10-3 to TRBJ1-1; D unresolved. The CDR3 consists of 12 residues. Germline values: CDR1 ENHRY, CDR2 SYGVKD. The germline V and J ends were trimmed by 7 bases and 3 bases, with 9 bases remaining between them. CDR3 DNA sequence: TGTGCCATCAAGGACGTAGACACTGAAGCTTTCTTT. This translates into CAIKDVDTEAFF.

The CDR3 loop is CASSGTEYGYTF. The CDR3 DNA reads as TGTGCCAGCAGCGGGACAGAATATGGCTACACCTTC. The V and J genes are TRBV12-3 or TRBV12-4 and TRBJ1-2; 7 bases align to TRBD1. The CDR3 loop spans 12 amino acids. The trim removed 6 bases at V and 5 bases at J, leaving 3 bases unmatched.

About this clonotype: A read error may explain this, as a much larger clone is one base away. The chain recombines TRBV18 with TRBJ1-1; D perhaps matches TRBD1 (6 bases). The length of the CDR3 is 13 residues. From germline, CDR1 is KGHSH and CDR2 LQKENI. This chain's CDR3 is CASTGQKNAEAFF. DNA of the CDR3: TGTGCCAGCACAGGACAGAAGAACGCTGAAGCTTTCTTT.

This clonotype was recorded at least ten times. The chain links TRBV7-6 to TRBJ1-6, with D uncertain. The CDR3 covers 14 residues. Per the germline V gene, CDR1 is SGHVS and CDR2 is FNYEAQ. Trimming took 5 bases from V and 6 from J, leaving 11 bases between them. Here the CDR3 reads CASSQDGTNSPLHF. CDR3 sequence (DNA): TGTGCCAGCAGCCAAGACGGTACTAATTCACCCCTCCACTTT.

CDR3 in amino acids: CASLAEIVGGMDGYTF. CDR3 DNA sequence: TGTGCCAGCTTAGCTGAGATCGTAGGGGGTATGGATGGCTACACCTTC. V and J are TRBV5-5 and TRBJ1-2; perhaps TRBD1 as D (6 bases). There are 16 residues in the CDR3. Germline loops: CDR1 SGHKS, CDR2 YYEKEE (reference sequence). Trimming removed 7 bases at V and 6 bases at J, with 25 bases between.

This clonotype came up a few times. The chain is built from TRBV3-1 and TRBJ2-6, with TRBD1 as a possible D gene (5 bases). The V gene's germline CDR1 is LGHDT and CDR2 YNNKEL (reference sequence). CDR3 length equals 15 residues. Trimming pared 0 bases from V and 3 bases from J, leaving 6 bases between. The CDR3 sequence is CASSQDRVGANVLTF. In DNA, the CDR3 is TGTGCCAGCAGCCAAGACAGGGTTGGGGCCAACGTCCTGACTTTC.

The chain combines TRBV10-3 with TRBJ1-1, with 9 bases matching TRBD1. The CDR3 loop spans 13 amino acids. Germline V gives CDR1 ENHRY, CDR2 SYGVKD. V was pared by 8 bases and J by 4 bases, with 5 bases of the junction left unmatched. CDR3 DNA sequence: TGTGCCATCGCGACAGGGGGGAGCACTGAAGCTTTCTTT. Translating gives CAIATGGSTEAFF.

A note on this clonotype: A junction boundary mismatches the germline segment, possibly from a read error. The chain joins TRBV4-3 to TRBJ1-1, with D possibly TRBD1 on 5 matching bases. Germline V gene data show CDR1 as LGHNA and CDR2 as YSLEER. The CDR3 length is 15 residues. The CDR3 nucleotides read TGCGCCAGCAGCCAAGATGGGGGAAGGAACACTGAAGCTTCCTTT. Translation: CASSQDGGRNTEASF.